A selection of T cell receptor beta chains follows, all from one sample in a study of shared clonotypes between healthy human individuals. The repertoire was sequenced with immunoSEQ multiplex PCR; TCRdb's copy has only in-frame clones and lacks some. In the table there are about a million clones, about 75% of which are singletons. What was sequenced was memory CD4+ T cells sorted from blood. These receptors were taken from a man aged 18 to 30 in good health. CDR3s include the opening cysteine and the closing phenylalanine or tryptophan. A D gene is named only where the DNA matches it firmly. Not every row has a clone size; where given, it reads once, few, many or a size class.

TRBJ1-5	-	TRBV4-1	-	TGCGCCAGCAGCCAACCTCAGGCTCAGCCCCAGCATTTT	CASSQPQAQPQHF
TRBJ1-2	-	TRBV5-4	TRBD1	TGTGCCAGCAGCTCTCAGGGGGCGCCGGGAGGCTACACCTTC	CASSSQGAPGGYTF
TRBJ1-4	-	TRBV25-1	TRBD1	TGTGCCAGCAGTGCCCGGACAGGGTCTAATGAAAAACTGTTTTTT	CASSARTGSNEKLFF
TRBJ2-3	once	TRBV7-9	-	TGTGCCAGCAGGACTAAGGGTAAGGGAGATACGCAGTATTTT	CASRTKGKGDTQYF
TRBJ1-4	-	TRBV10-2	-	TGCGCCAGCTCGGTGACCGGTGAAAAACTGTTTTTT	CASSVTGEKLFF
TRBJ2-7	-	TRBV2	-	TGTGCCAGCAGTGCGTGGACATTACCCTACGAGCAGTACTTC	CASSAWTLPYEQYF
TRBJ1-4	-	TRBV28	-	TGTGCCAGCAGTTTGGGGGGGCGGCAAGGGGAAAAACTGTTTTTT	CASSLGGRQGEKLFF
TRBJ1-4	-	TRBV28	-	TGTGCCAGCAGTATGTACGGGGTCGGGAATGAAAAACTGTTTTTT	CASSMYGVGNEKLFF
TRBJ2-3	many	TRBV5-1	TRBD2	TGCGCCAGCAGCTCCCGGCCCCCTAGCGGGGGGACAGATACGCAGTATTTT	CASSSRPPSGGTDTQYF
TRBJ2-1	-	TRBV2	TRBD2	TGTGCCAGCAGTGAGGGACTAGCGGCTATCAATGAGCAGTTCTTC	CASSEGLAAINEQFF
TRBJ2-3	-	TRBV2	TRBD1	TGTGCCAGCAGCCGGGACAGGGGGACAGATACGCAGTATTTT	CASSRDRGTDTQYF
TRBJ2-3	-	TRBV16	-	TGTGCCAGCAGCCAATCTCGGAGGGCTAGCACAGATACGCAGTATTTT	CASSQSRRASTDTQYF
TRBJ2-3	-	TRBV5-1	-	TGCGCCAGCAGCCTAATCTTGAGCACAGATACGCAGTATTTT	CASSLILSTDTQYF
TRBJ1-6	-	TRBV30	-	TGTGCCTCCCAGCAGGGAAGTCAATCACCCCTCCACTTT	CASQQGSQSPLHF
TRBJ2-7	-	TRBV2	-	TGTGCCAGCAGTCCAGGGATGGCCTACGAGCAGTACTTC	CASSPGMAYEQYF
TRBJ2-1	-	TRBV6-5	-	TGTGCCAGCAGATACCCGACTAAGAATGAGCAGTTCTTC	CASRYPTKNEQFF
TRBJ1-5	-	TRBV6-1	-	TGTGCCAGCACCGGAACAGGGAGGCAGCCCCAGCATTTT	CASTGTGRQPQHF
TRBJ1-2	-	TRBV5-1	-	TGCGCCAGTTACTCGACCCCTGGGGGAAGTGGCTACACCTTC	CASYSTPGGSGYTF
TRBJ1-1	many	TRBV5-1	-	TGCGCCAGCGGGGTGGGGATGAACACTGAAGCTTTCTTT	CASGVGMNTEAFF
TRBJ2-1	-	TRBV9	-	TGTGCCAGCAGCGCCCTCTGGGACGTTGTATACAATGAGCAGTTCTTC	CASSALWDVVYNEQFF
TRBJ1-1	-	TRBV28	-	TGTGCCAGCACCACAATCCCGGGCCCGGGGAGAACTGAAGCTTTCTTT	CASTTIPGPGRTEAFF
TRBJ1-6	-	TRBV29-1	-	TGCAGCGTTGAGGATGGGGATACACCCCTCCACTTT	CSVEDGDTPLHF
TRBJ2-6	-	TRBV4-1	-	TGCGCCAGCAGCCAAGATAAAACGGGAGTGGCTCTGGCTAGGGCCAACGTCCTGACTTTC	CASSQDKTGVALARANVLTF
TRBJ2-2	-	TRBV4-1	-	TGCGCCAGCAGCCAAGCCCTCCACGGGGGGCCGGGCGGGGAGCTGTTTTTT	CASSQALHGGPGGELFF
TRBJ2-4	-	TRBV11-2	-	TGTGCCAGCAGCTTTAAGGCCAAAAACATTCAGTACTTC	CASSFKAKNIQYF
TRBJ2-1	-	TRBV11-3	-	TGTGCCAGCAGCTTAGTTGGGGGAGCCCACAATGAGCAGTTCTTC	CASSLVGGAHNEQFF
TRBJ1-2	-	TRBV13	-	TGTGCCAGCAGCCTGGGACGGCAAAACTATGGCTACACCTTC	CASSLGRQNYGYTF
TRBJ1-2	-	TRBV18	TRBD1	TGTGCCAGCTCACCGGACAGGGACAGCTACTATGGCTACACCTTC	CASSPDRDSYYGYTF
TRBJ1-3	-	TRBV10-3	TRBD1	TGTGCCACCTCGGACAGGGAAGGCCTCTCTGGAAACACCATATATTTT	CATSDREGLSGNTIYF
TRBJ2-7	once	TRBV19	TRBD1	TGTGCCAGTAGTATGTCAGGGGGCTCCTACGAGCAGTACTTC	CASSMSGGSYEQYF
TRBJ2-3	-	TRBV7-6	TRBD2	TGTGCCAGCAGCCCCGGGAGACTAGCGAAAAGCACAGATACGCAGTATTTT	CASSPGRLAKSTDTQYF
TRBJ1-3	-	TRBV12-5	-	TGTGCTAGTGGTAGGTCCTCTGGAAACACCATATATTTT	CASGRSSGNTIYF
TRBJ1-1	few	TRBV7-9	-	TGTGCCAGCAGCTTAGTGGGGTTGGGGAACACTGAAGCTTTCTTT	CASSLVGLGNTEAFF
TRBJ2-5	-	TRBV9	-	TGTGCCAGCAGCGTAGACGGTCAACAGACCCAGTACTTC	CASSVDGQQTQYF
TRBJ2-7	-	TRBV11-2	TRBD2	TGTGCCAGCAGCCTAACCGGGACTAGCGGGGGAAAGGGGCAGTACTTC	CASSLTGTSGGKGQYF
TRBJ2-3	-	TRBV7-3	-	TGTGCCAGCAGCCCCACAGGCACAGATACGCAGTATTTT	CASSPTGTDTQYF
TRBJ2-1	-	TRBV2	TRBD1	TGTGCCAGCAGGGAGAACCGGGACAGGTCGTATGAGCAGTTCTTC	CASRENRDRSYEQFF
TRBJ2-5	few	TRBV7-2	TRBD2	TGTGCCAGCAGCCCCCAGACTAGCTTCCTGCAAGAGACCCAGTACTTC	CASSPQTSFLQETQYF
TRBJ2-1	few	TRBV27	-	TGTGCCAGCAGTCCCCGGACTTCGGGCGATGAGCAGTTCTTC	CASSPRTSGDEQFF
TRBJ2-5	-	TRBV6-6	-	TGTGCCAGCAGCCGCACAGGGACAGAGACCCAGTACTTC	CASSRTGTETQYF
TRBJ2-7	-	TRBV14	TRBD2	TGTGCCAGCAGCCAAGACCTAGCGGGGGAAACTGTGCAGTACTTC	CASSQDLAGETVQYF